This T cell receptor beta chain was sequenced for a study of graft-versus-host responses after intestinal transplantation. Data came from immunoSEQ multiplex PCR; TCRdb stores just in-frame clones and leaves some out. The sample records around 14,000 clones, 33% being singletons. The CDR3 runs to 16 residues. The culture paired approximately 200,000 irradiated violet-dye-labeled stimulators with approximately 200,000 CFSE-labeled responders. Sorting was performed after the reaction on proliferating CFSE-low CD3+CD4+ and CD3+CD8+ responders. Study-wide points: With peak circulating GvH clone levels came an association with early post-transplant HvG declines.

The chain carries TRBV21-1 and TRBJ2-6; the D call TRBD2 from the table was never checked on the DNA. TRBV21-1 counts as a pseudogene. This clonotype was sampled from a human patient who received an intestinal transplant. The source material was alloreactive CD8+ T cells from a mixed lymphocyte reaction culture, sampled before intestinal transplant. Subset of the sample: CFSE-low proliferating T cells sorted from approximately six-day pre-transplant mixed lymphocyte reaction (GvH or HvG direction). The CDR3 nucleotides are TGTGCCAGCAGCATGGAGAAAGAATGCGGGGCCAACGTCCTGACTTTC. This translates into CASSMEKECGANVLTF.